This paragraph covers one T cell receptor (beta chain) sequence. Its antigen is not known. Healthy bone marrow donors made up the donors. The PCR used 60 Vbeta and 13 Jbeta primers. The table came from immunoSEQ multiplex PCR; TCRdb's copy has only in-frame clones and leaves some out. The top ten hold 2% to 2.5% of the sample, which has about 160,000 clones, about 76% seen once. The CDR3 extends over 14 amino acids. Germline CDR1 reads SGHRS; CDR2 reads YFSETQ. The V end was cut by 4 bases, the J end by 1 base, with 11 bases between. This sample was included in a study of cytomegalovirus exposure and HLA in healthy donors. Overall study findings and caveats: A later analysis appeared to link common viral pathogens to several of the most significant clusters. Fewer N-insertions than the 666-donor mean were reportedly shown by an Asian-associated ancestry cluster in a later analysis. In a later analysis, V- and J-gene trimming of beta chains associated with a DCLRE1C missense variant, replicated independently.

The source material was PBMCs. V and J are TRBV5-1 and TRBJ1-1; D is perhaps TRBD1 (6 bases). This clonotype was obtained from a female donor in good health and CMV-seronegative. The CDR3 nucleotides read TGCGCCAGCAGCCTTCAGACAGGGAACACTGAAGCTTTCTTT. Its protein is CASSLQTGNTEAFF.